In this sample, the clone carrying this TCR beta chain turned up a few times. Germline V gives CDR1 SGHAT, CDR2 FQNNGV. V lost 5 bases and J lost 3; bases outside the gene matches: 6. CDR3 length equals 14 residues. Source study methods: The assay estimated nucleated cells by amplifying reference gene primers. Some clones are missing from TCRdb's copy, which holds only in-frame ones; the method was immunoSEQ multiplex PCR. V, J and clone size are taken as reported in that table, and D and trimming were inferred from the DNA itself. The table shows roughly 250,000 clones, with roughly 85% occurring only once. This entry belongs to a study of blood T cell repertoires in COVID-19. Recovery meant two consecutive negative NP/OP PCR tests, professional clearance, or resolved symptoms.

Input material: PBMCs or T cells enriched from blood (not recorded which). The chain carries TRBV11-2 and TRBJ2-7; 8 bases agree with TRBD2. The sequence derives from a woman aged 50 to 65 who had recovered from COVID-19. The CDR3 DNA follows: TGTGCCAGCAGCGACACCGGGACTAGCTACGAGCAGTACTTC. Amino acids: CASSDTGTSYEQYF.